The T cell receptor (beta chain) under discussion was sequenced for a study of blood T cells in healthy people across ages. V lost 6 bases, J lost 8 bases, and 13 bases lay in between. This CDR3 contains 12 residues. Remarks on this clonotype: Antigen unknown.

Study-wide results and caveats: Versus aged donors, long-lived donors had higher diversity and more naive CD4+ cells.

A second roughly 7 to 11 cycle PCR used barcoded and J-beta primers. TCRdb itself ran the 5' RACE reads through MiXCR, one entry per CDR3 protein. The sample carries under 850,000 distinct CDR3 sequences, roughly 34% recorded once. The sequence was obtained from a man between 18 and 29 years old in good health. The specimen sequenced was blood. The rearrangement joins TRBV12-3 or TRBV12-4 to TRBJ1-1; D is undetermined. CDR3 nucleotide sequence: TGTGCCAGCAGGTTCGGAAGCAGGGAAGCTTTCTTT. It translates to CASRFGSREAFF.